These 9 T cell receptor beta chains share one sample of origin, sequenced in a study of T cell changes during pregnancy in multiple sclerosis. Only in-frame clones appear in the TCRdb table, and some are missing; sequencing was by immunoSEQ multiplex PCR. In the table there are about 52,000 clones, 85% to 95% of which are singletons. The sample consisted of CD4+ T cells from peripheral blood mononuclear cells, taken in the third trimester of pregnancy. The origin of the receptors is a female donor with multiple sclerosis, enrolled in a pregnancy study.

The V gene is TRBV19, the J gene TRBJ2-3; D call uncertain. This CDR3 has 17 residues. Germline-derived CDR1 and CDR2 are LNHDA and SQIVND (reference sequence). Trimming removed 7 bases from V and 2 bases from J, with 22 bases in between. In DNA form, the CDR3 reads TGTGCCAGTACCAACGACGTGGGCAGGATTTCCACAGATACGCAGTATTTT. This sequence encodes CASTNDVGRISTDTQYF. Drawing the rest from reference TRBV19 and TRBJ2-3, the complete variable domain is DGGITQSPKYLFRKEGQNVTLSCEQNLNHDAMYWYRQDPGQGLRLIYYSQIVNDFQKGDIAEGYSVSREKKESFPLTVTSAQKNPTAFYLCASTNDVGRISTDTQYFGPGTRLTVL.

The CDR3 reads CASSVEQGGTDTQYF. CDR3 nucleotide sequence: TGTGCCAGTAGTGTTGAACAGGGGGGAACAGATACGCAGTATTTT. The chain carries TRBV19 and TRBJ2-3, with 8 bases fitting TRBD1. The J segment lost 3 bases and the V segment lost 5 bases, leaving 7 bases of the junction unmatched. From germline, CDR1 is LNHDA and CDR2 SQIVND (reference sequence). CDR3 length: 15 residues.

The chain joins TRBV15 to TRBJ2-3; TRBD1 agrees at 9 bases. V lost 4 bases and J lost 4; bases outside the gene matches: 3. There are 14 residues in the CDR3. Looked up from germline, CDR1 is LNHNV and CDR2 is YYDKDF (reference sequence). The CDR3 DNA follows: TGTGCCACCAGCACGACAGGGGGGGCAGATACGCAGTATTTT. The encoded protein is CATSTTGGADTQYF.

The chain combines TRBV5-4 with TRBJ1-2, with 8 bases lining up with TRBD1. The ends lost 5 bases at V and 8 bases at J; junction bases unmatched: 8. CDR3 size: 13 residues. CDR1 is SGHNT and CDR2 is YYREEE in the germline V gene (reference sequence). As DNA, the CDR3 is TGTGCCAGCAGGCCAGGGGGCTCGAGAGGCTACACCTTC. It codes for CASRPGGSRGYTF. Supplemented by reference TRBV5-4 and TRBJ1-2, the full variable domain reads ETGVTQSPTHLIKTRGQQVTLRCSSQSGHNTVSWYQQALGQGPQFIFQYYREEENGRGNFPPRFSGLQFPNYSSELNVNALELDDSALYLCASRPGGSRGYTFGSGTRLTVV.

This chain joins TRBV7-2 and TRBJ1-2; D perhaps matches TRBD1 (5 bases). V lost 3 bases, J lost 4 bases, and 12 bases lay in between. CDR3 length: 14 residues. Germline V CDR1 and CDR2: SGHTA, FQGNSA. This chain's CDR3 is CASSFPGNRYGYTF. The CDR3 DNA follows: TGTGCCAGCAGCTTCCCAGGGAACCGCTATGGCTACACCTTC.

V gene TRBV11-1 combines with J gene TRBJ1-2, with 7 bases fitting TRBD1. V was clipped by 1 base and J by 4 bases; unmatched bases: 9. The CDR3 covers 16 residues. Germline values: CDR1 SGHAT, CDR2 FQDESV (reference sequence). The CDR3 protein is CASSLGDFRDSYGYTF. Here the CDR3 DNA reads TGTGCCAGCAGCTTAGGTGACTTCCGGGACAGCTATGGCTACACCTTC. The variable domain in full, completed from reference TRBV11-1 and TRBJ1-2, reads EAEVAQSPRYKITEKSQAVAFWCDPISGHATLYWYRQILGQGPELLVQFQDESVVDDSQLPKDRFSAERLKGVDSTLKIQPAELGDSAMYLCASSLGDFRDSYGYTFGSGTRLTVV.

This chain's CDR3 is CASTLGQPKDQPQHF. In DNA, the CDR3 is TGTGCCAGCACCCTGGGACAGCCAAAGGATCAGCCCCAGCATTTT. The rearrangement links TRBV6-1 to TRBJ1-5; 7 positions match TRBD1. Germline V CDR1 and CDR2: MNHNS, SASEGT. Trimming cost V 7 bases and J 5 bases; bases outside gene matches: 11. The CDR3 runs 15 residues.

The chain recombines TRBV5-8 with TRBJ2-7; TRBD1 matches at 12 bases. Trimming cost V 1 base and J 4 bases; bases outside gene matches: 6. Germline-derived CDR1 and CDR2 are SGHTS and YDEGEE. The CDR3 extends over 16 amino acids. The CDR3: CASSLPGTGGEYEQYF. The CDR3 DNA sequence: TGTGCCAGCAGCTTGCCTGGGACAGGGGGCGAATACGAGCAGTACTTC.

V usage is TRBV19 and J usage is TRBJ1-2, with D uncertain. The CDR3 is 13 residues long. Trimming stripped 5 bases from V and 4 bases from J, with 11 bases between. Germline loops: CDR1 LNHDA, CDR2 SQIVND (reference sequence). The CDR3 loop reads CASSWAPGYGYTF. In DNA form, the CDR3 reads TGTGCCAGTAGTTGGGCGCCTGGCTATGGCTACACCTTC.